These T cell receptor beta chains were read from a single sample in a study of blood T cell repertoires in COVID-19. Assay used: immunoSEQ multiplex PCR; TCRdb lists only in-frame clones, some missing. The sample yields hundreds of thousands of clones, 70% to 90% seen once. The sample comprised PBMCs or T cells enriched from blood (not recorded which). These receptors were obtained from a woman aged 45-65 years who had recovered from COVID-19. Both conserved end residues are part of each CDR3. A D gene is named only where the DNA matches it firmly. Where a row states a size, it is once, few, many or the class of an expanded clone; other rows omit it.

size	V	length	D	J	DNA	CDR3
.	TRBV5-4	13	TRBD2	TRBJ2-2	TGTGCAACGGGGGAGGGAAACACCGGGGAGCTGTTTTTT	CATGEGNTGELFF
.	TRBV5-4	14	TRBD1	TRBJ1-2	TGTGCCAGCAGCTCGACAGGGATCACCTATGGCTACACCTTC	CASSSTGITYGYTF
few	TRBV4-3	16	.	TRBJ2-7	TGCGCCAGCAGCCAAGATGCCCAGGGGTACCCCTACGAGCAGTACTTC	CASSQDAQGYPYEQYF
.	TRBV4-1	15	.	TRBJ1-5	TGCGCCAGCAGCCAAGAACCAGTTAGCAATCAGCCCCAGCATTTT	CASSQEPVSNQPQHF
.	TRBV7-3	14	.	TRBJ2-1	TGTGCCAGCAGCTTAAGTTCCTATGGCAATGAGCAGTTCTTC	CASSLSSYGNEQFF
.	TRBV2	11	.	TRBJ2-7	TGTGCCAGCAGTGAACATTACGAGCAGTACTTC	CASSEHYEQYF
.	TRBV7-6	15	.	TRBJ2-3	TGTGCCAGCAGCTTAGGTCAGGGGCCCACAGATACGCAGTATTTT	CASSLGQGPTDTQYF
.	TRBV18	16	.	TRBJ1-2	TGTGCCAGCTCACCAAGGACAACTACAATCGACTATGGCTACACCTTC	CASSPRTTTIDYGYTF
.	TRBV5-1	14	TRBD2	TRBJ2-7	TGCGCCAGCAGTCGGGAGGGTGAAACGTGGGAGCAGTACTTC	CASSREGETWEQYF
.	TRBV2	15	.	TRBJ2-1	TGTGCCAGCAAGCTTAGCGACGTTGGGAACAATGAGCAGTTCTTC	CASKLSDVGNNEQFF
.	TRBV6-2/TRBV6-3	13	.	TRBJ1-1	TGTGCCAGCAGTCGACAGCTGAACACTGAAGCTTTCTTT	CASSRQLNTEAFF
.	TRBV7-9	16	TRBD2	TRBJ2-3	TGTGCCAGCAGCTTAGGGCTAGCGGGTTCCACAGATACGCAGTATTTT	CASSLGLAGSTDTQYF
.	TRBV7-2	14	.	TRBJ2-2	TGTGCCAGCAGCTTAGAGTCGGGGAGAAGGGAGCTGTTTTTT	CASSLESGRRELFF
.	TRBV27	13	TRBD1	TRBJ2-7	TGTGCCAGCAAAGGACAGGCTCGGTACGAGCAGTACTTC	CASKGQARYEQYF
.	TRBV25-1	15	TRBD1	TRBJ1-2	TGTGCCAGCAGGGGGGGACAGGGGCCCTCCTATGGCTACACCTTC	CASRGGQGPSYGYTF
.	TRBV5-1	14	.	TRBJ1-2	TGCGCCAGCAGCTTGGACCAGGGTACAGATGGCTACACCTTC	CASSLDQGTDGYTF
.	TRBV2	14	.	TRBJ2-2	TGTGCCAGCAGGGAAGCTAGTCACACCGGGGAGCTGTTTTTT	CASREASHTGELFF
.	TRBV12-5	15	TRBD1	TRBJ2-3	TGTGCTAGTGGTACGGGGGACAGGACCACAGATACGCAGTATTTT	CASGTGDRTTDTQYF
.	TRBV25-1	14	.	TRBJ2-1	TGTGCCAGCAGTTTACGGGAACCCTACAATGAGCAGTTCTTC	CASSLREPYNEQFF
.	TRBV9	15	TRBD1	TRBJ1-4	TGTGCCAGCAGCTTTCGACAGGGAGCTAATGAAAAACTGTTTTTT	CASSFRQGANEKLFF
.	TRBV6-5	13	.	TRBJ2-3	TGTGCCAGCGGGTCGACTAGCACAGATACGCAGTATTTT	CASGSTSTDTQYF
once	TRBV5-1	19	TRBD1	TRBJ2-1	TGCGCCAGCAGCTTTCGGGGACAGGGGTTGTCGGTCTCCTACAATGAGCAGTTCTTC	CASSFRGQGLSVSYNEQFF
.	TRBV9	17	TRBD2	TRBJ2-1	TGTGCCAGCAGCGTAGGATTGCGGCTAGCGGGATCCAATGAGCAGTTCTTC	CASSVGLRLAGSNEQFF
few	TRBV2	14	TRBD1	TRBJ2-7	TGTGCCAGCAGTGGAGGGACAGGGGGCTACGAGCAGTACTTC	CASSGGTGGYEQYF
.	TRBV3-1/TRBV3-2	15	.	TRBJ2-3	TGTGCCAGCAGCCAAAGGGGACTTGGCACAGATACGCAGTATTTT	CASSQRGLGTDTQYF
.	TRBV9	16	.	TRBJ1-2	TGTGCCAGCAGCTTTAGCCCGGTTGGGGGCGGAGTTGGCTACACCTTC	CASSFSPVGGGVGYTF
.	TRBV18	14	.	TRBJ1-2	TGTGCCAGCTCACCAGGACAGCATAACTATGGCTACACCTTC	CASSPGQHNYGYTF
.	TRBV19	15	.	TRBJ2-5	TGTGCCAGTAGTATAGCGGCGGGGCCTCAAGAGACCCAGTACTTC	CASSIAAGPQETQYF
few	TRBV11-3	14	.	TRBJ1-1	TGTGCCAGCAGCCAAGGGTCGCAGGGCTCGAGAGCTTTCTTT	CASSQGSQGSRAFF
.	TRBV5-6	14	TRBD1	TRBJ1-2	TGTGCCAGCAGCGATATGGGACAGTTATTTGGCTACACCTTC	CASSDMGQLFGYTF
.	TRBV7-3	16	.	TRBJ1-4	TGTGCCAGCAGCTTAAGGACACCTATACGCTTTGAAAAACTGTTTTTT	CASSLRTPIRFEKLFF
.	TRBV7-3	16	TRBD2	TRBJ2-1	TGTGCCAGCAGCTATAGGAGCGGGAGTAAGTTGAATGAGCAGTTCTTC	CASSYRSGSKLNEQFF
.	TRBV2	16	.	TRBJ1-5	TGTGCCAGCAGTGAGTCGGTGCAGGGATTAAATCAGCCCCAGCATTTT	CASSESVQGLNQPQHF
.	TRBV11-2	16	TRBD2	TRBJ2-7	TGTGCCAGCAGCCCCACGCCGGGACTAGCGGGAGACGAGCAGTACTTC	CASSPTPGLAGDEQYF
.	TRBV7-2	16	.	TRBJ2-3	TGTGCCAGCAGCTCTCTAGAATTCCTCAGTACAGATACGCAGTATTTT	CASSSLEFLSTDTQYF
.	TRBV14	13	.	TRBJ1-1	TGTGCCAGCAGGGGGACACTTAAATCTGAAGCTTTCTTT	CASRGTLKSEAFF
.	TRBV4-1	16	TRBD1	TRBJ1-5	TGCGCCAGCAGCCAAAGATGGACAGGGGGCAATCAGCCCCAGCATTTT	CASSQRWTGGNQPQHF
.	TRBV9	15	.	TRBJ1-3	TGTGCCAGCAGTCCTACTGACAGTTCTGGAAACACCATATATTTT	CASSPTDSSGNTIYF
.	TRBV9	13	.	TRBJ2-2	TGTGCCAGCAGCGTATCTAACACCGGGGAGCTGTTTTTT	CASSVSNTGELFF
.	TRBV18	15	.	TRBJ2-7	TGTGCCAGCCGACAGTCCTTAGCGGAAACCTACGAGCAGTACTTC	CASRQSLAETYEQYF
.	TRBV5-4	11	.	TRBJ2-1	TGTGCCAGCAGCCGAGGAACTGAGCAGTTCTTC	CASSRGTEQFF
.	TRBV2	15	TRBD1	TRBJ1-6	TGTGCCAGCAGTACCTCCGGGACAGGTTATTCACCCCTCCACTTT	CASSTSGTGYSPLHF
.	TRBV6-1	20	TRBD1	TRBJ1-2	TGTGCCAGCAGTGAACCAGCGCCCTGGACAGGGGGCATCCCCCGGTATGGCTACACCTTC	CASSEPAPWTGGIPRYGYTF
.	TRBV27	15	.	TRBJ2-7	TGTGCCAGCAGTTTAAGGCCAGGCAGCTCCTACGAGCAGTACTTC	CASSLRPGSSYEQYF
.	TRBV11-2	15	TRBD1	TRBJ2-1	TGTGCCAGCAGCTGGGACGGGACAGGGGACAATGAGCAGTTCTTC	CASSWDGTGDNEQFF
.	TRBV9	14	.	TRBJ2-7	TGTGCCAGCAGCGTAAACGGGGGCTCCTACGAGCAGTACTTC	CASSVNGGSYEQYF
.	TRBV30	13	TRBD1	TRBJ1-2	TGTGCCTGGAGTAAAAACAGGGGTGAAGGCTACACCTTC	CAWSKNRGEGYTF
.	TRBV4-2	15	.	TRBJ1-5	TGTGCCAGCAGCCAAGATGTCACTGTGAATCAGCCCCAGCATTTT	CASSQDVTVNQPQHF
.	TRBV7-2	13	.	TRBJ2-3	TGTGCCAGCAGCCGACAGAGCACAGATACGCAGTATTTT	CASSRQSTDTQYF
.	TRBV7-6	16	.	TRBJ2-7	TGTGCCAGCAGCTTAGGCGGAAGCGGTAGCTCCTACGAGCAGTACTTC	CASSLGGSGSSYEQYF
.	TRBV6-5	14	TRBD2	TRBJ2-7	TGTGCCAGCAGTTTTGCGGGAGGGAAATACGAGCAGTACTTC	CASSFAGGKYEQYF
.	TRBV2	12	.	TRBJ1-5	TGTGCCAGCGCCCCCGAGAATCAGCCCCAGCATTTT	CASAPENQPQHF
.	TRBV27	15	TRBD1	TRBJ1-1	TGTGCCAGCAGTTTAAGCCGGGACAGGGACACTGAAGCTTTCTTT	CASSLSRDRDTEAFF
.	TRBV7-2	15	.	TRBJ1-5	TGTGCCAGCAGCTTTTCGGGGGGTGGCAATCAGCCCCAGCATTTT	CASSFSGGGNQPQHF
.	TRBV7-3	19	.	TRBJ1-2	TGTGCCAGCAGCTCAAAAGGAGGGAAAGGCCCCGAGCCGGGCTATGGCTACACCTTC	CASSSKGGKGPEPGYGYTF
.	TRBV30	17	TRBD2	TRBJ2-7	TGTGCCTGGAGTATCGGGGCACTCGGACTAGCGGGAGACGAGCAGTACTTC	CAWSIGALGLAGDEQYF
.	TRBV29-1	12	TRBD1	TRBJ2-7	TGCAGCGTATCCGGGACAGGGTTCGAGCAGTACTTC	CSVSGTGFEQYF
.	TRBV29-1	12	.	TRBJ2-5	TGCAGCGTTGACGGCGGGAAAGAGACCCAGTACTTC	CSVDGGKETQYF
.	TRBV12-3/TRBV12-4	12	.	TRBJ1-2	TGTGCCAGCAGTATCGGACAGAATGGCTACACCTTC	CASSIGQNGYTF